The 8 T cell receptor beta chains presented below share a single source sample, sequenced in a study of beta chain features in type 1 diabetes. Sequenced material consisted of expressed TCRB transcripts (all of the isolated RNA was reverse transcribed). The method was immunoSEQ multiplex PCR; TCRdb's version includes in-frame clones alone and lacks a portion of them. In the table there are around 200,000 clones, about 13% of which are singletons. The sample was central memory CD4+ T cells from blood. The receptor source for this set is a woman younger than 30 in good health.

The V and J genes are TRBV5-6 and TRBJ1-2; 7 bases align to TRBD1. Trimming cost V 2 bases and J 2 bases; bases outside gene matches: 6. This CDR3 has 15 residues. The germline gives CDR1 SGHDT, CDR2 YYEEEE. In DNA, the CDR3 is TGTGCCAGCAGCTTTAAGGGACAGATAAACTATGGCTACACCTTC. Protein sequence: CASSFKGQINYGYTF. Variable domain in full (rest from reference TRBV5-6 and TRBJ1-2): DAGVTQSPTHLIKTRGQQVTLRCSPKSGHDTVSWYQQALGQGPQFIFQYYEEEERQRGNFPDRFSGHQFPNYSSELNVNALLLGDSALYLCASSFKGQINYGYTFGSGTRLTVV.

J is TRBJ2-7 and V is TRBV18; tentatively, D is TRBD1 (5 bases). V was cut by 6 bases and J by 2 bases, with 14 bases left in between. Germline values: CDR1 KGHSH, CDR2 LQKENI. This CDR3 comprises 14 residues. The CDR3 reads CASSGPAPPYEQYF. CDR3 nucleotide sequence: TGTGCCAGCTCGGGGCCGGCGCCCCCCTACGAGCAGTACTTC.

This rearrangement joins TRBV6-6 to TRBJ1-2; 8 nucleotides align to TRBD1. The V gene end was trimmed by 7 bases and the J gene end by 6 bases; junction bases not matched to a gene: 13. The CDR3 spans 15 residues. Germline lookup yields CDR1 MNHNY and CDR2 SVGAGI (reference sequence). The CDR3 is CASILDAGTGHGYTF. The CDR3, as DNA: TGTGCCAGCATTCTAGACGCCGGGACAGGCCATGGCTACACCTTC.

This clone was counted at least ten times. In nucleotides, the CDR3 is TGTGCCAGCAGCTGGGATAGCGGGAGTAGGACGAATGAGCAGTTCTTC. As protein: CASSWDSGSRTNEQFF. The V and J genes are TRBV7-2 and TRBJ2-1; 9 nucleotides line up with TRBD2. Trimming took 4 bases from V and 7 from J; bases not matched to a gene: 11. Germline V gives CDR1 SGHTA, CDR2 FQGNSA. The CDR3 sequence is 16 residues long. Looking up the rest from reference TRBV7-2 and TRBJ2-1 gives the full variable domain: GAGVSQSPSNKVTEKGKDVELRCDPISGHTALYWYRQSLGQGLEFLIYFQGNSAPDKSGLPSDRFSAERTGGSVSTLTIQRTQQEDSAVYLCASSWDSGSRTNEQFFGPGTRLTVL.

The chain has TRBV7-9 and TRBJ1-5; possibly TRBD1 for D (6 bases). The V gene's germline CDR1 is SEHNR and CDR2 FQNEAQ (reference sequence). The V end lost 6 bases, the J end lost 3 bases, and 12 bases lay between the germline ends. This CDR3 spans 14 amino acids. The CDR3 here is CASSARDTNQPQHF. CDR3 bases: TGTGCCAGCAGTGCCCGGGACACCAATCAGCCCCAGCATTTT.

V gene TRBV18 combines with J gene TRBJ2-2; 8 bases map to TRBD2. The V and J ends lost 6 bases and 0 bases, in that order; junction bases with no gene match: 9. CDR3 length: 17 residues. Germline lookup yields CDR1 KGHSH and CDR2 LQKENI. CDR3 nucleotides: TGTGCCAGCTCCAACGGGAGCGGGAGACCGAACACCGGGGAGCTGTTTTTT. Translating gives CASSNGSGRPNTGELFF.

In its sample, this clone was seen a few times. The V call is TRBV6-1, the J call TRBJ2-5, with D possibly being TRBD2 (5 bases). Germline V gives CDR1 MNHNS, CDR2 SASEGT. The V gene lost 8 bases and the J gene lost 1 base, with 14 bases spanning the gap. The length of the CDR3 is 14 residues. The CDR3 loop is CASALGLAQETQYF. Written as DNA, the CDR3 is TGTGCCAGCGCATTGGGCCTAGCCCAAGAGACCCAGTACTTC.

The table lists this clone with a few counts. The CDR3 DNA reads TGTGCCAGCAGAGCTAGTATCGAGCAGTACTTC. It encodes CASRASIEQYF. The rearrangement uses TRBV6-6 and TRBJ2-7, with no clear D. V was cut by 6 bases and J by 6 bases, with 9 bases left in between. CDR3 length: 11 amino acids. Germline lookup yields CDR1 MNHNY and CDR2 SVGAGI (reference sequence).